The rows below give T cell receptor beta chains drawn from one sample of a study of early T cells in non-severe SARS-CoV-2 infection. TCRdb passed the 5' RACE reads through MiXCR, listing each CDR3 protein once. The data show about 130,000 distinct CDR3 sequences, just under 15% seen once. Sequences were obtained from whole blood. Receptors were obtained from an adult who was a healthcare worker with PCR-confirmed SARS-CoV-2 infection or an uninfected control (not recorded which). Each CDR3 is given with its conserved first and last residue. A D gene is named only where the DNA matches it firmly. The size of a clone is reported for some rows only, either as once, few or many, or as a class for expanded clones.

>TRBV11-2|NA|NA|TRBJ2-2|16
CASSEGSGRSTGELFF
TGTGCCAGCAGCGAGGGGTCGGGAAGGAGCACCGGGGAGCTGTTTTTT
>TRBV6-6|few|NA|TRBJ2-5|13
CASSRDLQETQYF
TGTGCCAGCAGCCGGGACCTCCAAGAGACCCAGTACTTC
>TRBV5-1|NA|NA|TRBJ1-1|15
CASSLQGGGATEAFF
TGCGCCAGCAGCTTACAAGGTGGAGGGGCCACTGAAGCTTTCTTT
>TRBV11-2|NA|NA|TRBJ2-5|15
CASSLDGTYQETQYF
TGTGCCAGCAGCTTAGACGGGACTTACCAAGAGACCCAGTACTTC
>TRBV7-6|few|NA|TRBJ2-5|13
CASSLASAETQYF
TGTGCCAGCAGCTTAGCTAGCGCTGAGACCCAGTACTTC
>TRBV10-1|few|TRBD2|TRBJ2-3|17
CASSEGVPSGGPDTQYF
TGCGCCAGCAGTGAGGGGGTGCCTAGCGGGGGCCCGGATACGCAGTATTTT
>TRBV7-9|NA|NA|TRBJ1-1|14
CASSLVGIDTEAFF
TGTGCCAGCAGCTTAGTGGGGATTGACACTGAAGCTTTCTTT
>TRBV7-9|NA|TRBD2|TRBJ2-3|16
CAGGLSTSGGTDTQYF
TGTGCCGGGGGACTCTCGACTAGCGGGGGGACAGATACGCAGTATTTT
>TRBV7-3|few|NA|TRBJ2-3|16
CASSLMGSFSTDTQYF
TGTGCCAGCAGCTTAATGGGCAGCTTTAGCACAGATACGCAGTATTTT
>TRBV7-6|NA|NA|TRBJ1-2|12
CASSGDAAGYTF
TGTGCCAGCAGCGGTGATGCGGCCGGCTACACCTTC
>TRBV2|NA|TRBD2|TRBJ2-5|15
CASGTGTSGEETQYF
TGTGCCAGCGGAACCGGGACTAGCGGGGAAGAGACCCAGTACTTC
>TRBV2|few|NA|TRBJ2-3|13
CASTWQGTDTQYF
TGTGCCAGCACCTGGCAGGGCACAGATACGCAGTATTTT
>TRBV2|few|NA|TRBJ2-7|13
CASQGQAQNEQYF
TGTGCCAGCCAGGGGCAGGCTCAGAACGAGCAGTACTTC